A single sample gave rise to the 17 T cell receptor beta chains below, sequenced in a study of T cell responses to AZD1222 COVID-19 vaccine. TCRdb keeps only in-frame clones here, not all; method: immunoSEQ multiplex PCR. The sample lists some 130,000 clones, approximately 88% occurring once. Here the sequenced sample was peripheral blood, taken on day 0 of MenACWY control vaccination. These receptors all stem from an adult in good health.

This clone occurred a few times. V is TRBV18 and J is TRBJ2-1, with D hard to call. V lost 3 bases, J lost 2 bases, and 8 bases lay in between. The CDR3 runs to 14 residues. Germline V gene lookup returns CDR1 KGHSH and CDR2 LQKENI. CDR3 amino acids: CASSPYSTYNEQFF. The CDR3 DNA follows: TGTGCCAGCTCACCCTACAGTACCTACAATGAGCAGTTCTTC.

This clone appeared a single time. The chain is built from TRBV10-1 and TRBJ2-2; D is unresolved. Trimming shortened V by 2 bases and J by 6 bases, and 10 bases separated the two germline ends. Germline assignment: CDR1 WNHNN and CDR2 SYGVQD (reference sequence). The CDR3 is 14 residues long. The CDR3 DNA follows: TGCGCCAGCAGTGAGCCGACACATCCCGGGGAGCTGTTTTTT. Protein sequence: CASSEPTHPGELFF.

The chain couples TRBV28 to TRBJ2-5; D is possibly TRBD2 (5 bases). With 2 bases removed from V and 2 bases from J, the gap between germline ends came to 9 bases. The CDR3 length is 14 residues. Germline assignment: CDR1 MDHEN and CDR2 SYDVKM. CDR3 protein: CASSLRRLQETQYF. The CDR3 nucleotides are TGTGCCAGCAGTTTAAGGAGGCTTCAAGAGACCCAGTACTTC.

This chain joins TRBV30 and TRBJ1-4, with D perhaps matching TRBD1 (6 bases). This CDR3 contains 14 residues. The ends were cut back, 5 bases at V and 3 bases at J, with 13 bases in the middle. Germline CDR1 and CDR2: GTSNPN and SVGIG (reference sequence). CDR3 sequence reads: CAWARGAANEKLFF. DNA for the CDR3: TGTGCCTGGGCACGGGGGGCGGCTAATGAAAAACTGTTTTTT.

This clone was seen once. This chain connects TRBV9 to TRBJ2-1; no clear D gene. Trimming cost V 0 bases and J 0 bases, with 13 bases left between them. The germline V gene has CDR1 SGDLS and CDR2 YYNGEE. The CDR3 covers 17 residues. The CDR3 protein is CASSVDSGRSSYNEQFF. CDR3 DNA: TGTGCCAGCAGCGTAGATTCTGGCCGTAGCTCCTACAATGAGCAGTTCTTC.

CDR3 region: CASSPSGPESWYGYTF. The CDR3 nucleotides are TGTGCCAGTAGCCCGTCGGGACCGGAATCGTGGTATGGCTACACCTTC. The chain recombines TRBV19 with TRBJ1-2; D may be TRBD1 (5 bases). The length of the CDR3 is 16 residues. Trimming removed 6 bases from V and 5 bases from J, with 22 bases in between. Germline values: CDR1 LNHDA, CDR2 SQIVND (reference sequence).

This chain connects TRBV27 to TRBJ2-4, with TRBD2 matching 7 bases. The germline gives CDR1 MNHEY, CDR2 SMNVEV (reference sequence). V lost 6 bases, J lost 8 bases, and 7 bases stayed unmatched. The CDR3 is 13 amino acids. The CDR3 DNA reads as TGTGCCAGCAGGGTCGCAGGGAGGGACATTCAGTACTTC. Translating it yields CASRVAGRDIQYF.

The chain has TRBV28 and TRBJ2-2; D gene ambiguous. This CDR3 spans 14 amino acids. Trimming shortened V by 2 bases and J by 5 bases, and 9 bases separated the two germline ends. Germline V gene data show CDR1 as MDHEN and CDR2 as SYDVKM. CDR3 region: CASSLGAPTGELFF. In nucleotides, the CDR3 is TGTGCCAGCAGTTTAGGTGCGCCTACCGGGGAGCTGTTTTTT. The full variable domain, with the rest looked up from reference TRBV28 and TRBJ2-2, is DVKVTQSSRYLVKRTGEKVFLECVQDMDHENMFWYRQDPGLGLRLIYFSYDVKMKEKGDIPEGYSVSREKKERFSLILESASTNQTSMYLCASSLGAPTGELFFGEGSRLTVL.

The genes are TRBV30 and TRBJ2-7, with TRBD1 matching over 10 bases. V was clipped by 0 bases and J by 4 bases; unmatched bases: 6. In germline, CDR1 is GTSNPN, CDR2 SVGIG (reference sequence). The CDR3 spans 15 residues. For the CDR3, the DNA is TGTGCCTGGAGTGTATTTTGGGACAGGGGTTACGAGCAGTACTTC. It yields the protein CAWSVFWDRGYEQYF.

The V gene is TRBV11-2, the J gene TRBJ2-1; no clear D. With 4 bases removed from V and 0 bases from J, the gap between germline ends came to 10 bases. This CDR3 comprises 15 residues. Germline V lookup: CDR1 SGHAT, CDR2 FQNNGV. CDR3 loop: CASSSSRASYNEQFF. CDR3 sequence (DNA): TGTGCCAGCAGCTCCTCGCGCGCCTCCTACAATGAGCAGTTCTTC.

This chain links TRBV7-6 with TRBJ2-3; 16 positions agree with TRBD2. The CDR3 consists of 17 residues. In germline, CDR1 is SGHVS, CDR2 FNYEAQ. V gave up 5 bases and J gave up 3 bases; unmatched junction bases: 5. The chain's CDR3 is CASSPLGLAGGTDTQYF. The CDR3 DNA reads as TGTGCCAGCAGCCCTCTGGGACTAGCGGGAGGGACAGATACGCAGTATTTT.

This sequence joins TRBV4-1 and TRBJ2-7, with 7 bases identical to TRBD1. The V segment lost 6 bases and the J segment 4 bases; nucleotides outside the gene matches: 12. The CDR3 spans 15 residues. In germline, CDR1 is MGHRA, CDR2 YSYEKL. Here the CDR3 DNA reads TGCGCCAGCAGTGACGCTCCGGGACAGCTTTACGAGCAGTACTTC. Protein product: CASSDAPGQLYEQYF.

The genes are TRBV6-6 and TRBJ1-2; weak D call: TRBD1 (5 bases). This CDR3 has 15 amino acids. V gave up 6 bases and J gave up 5 bases, with 19 bases separating them. The germline V gene encodes CDR1 MNHNY and CDR2 SVGAGI (reference sequence). The CDR3 DNA reads as TGTGCCAGCAGCCCCCGGGCGGAGGGGAGATATGGCTACACCTTC. It specifies CASSPRAEGRYGYTF.

The chain has TRBV2 and TRBJ2-5, with 12 bases lining up with TRBD1. This CDR3 spans 16 amino acids. With V trimmed by 5 bases and J by 5 bases, 9 bases remained unmatched. Germline CDR1 reads SNHLY; CDR2 reads FYNNEI. CDR3: CASSSAGTGGRETQYF. DNA of the CDR3: TGTGCCAGCAGTTCGGCCGGGACAGGGGGCAGGGAGACCCAGTACTTC.

This chain connects TRBV28 to TRBJ2-1; 10 bases are a match to TRBD2. Germline V gives CDR1 MDHEN, CDR2 SYDVKM. Trimming took 6 bases from V and 0 from J; bases not matched to a gene: 8. This CDR3 contains 17 residues. In DNA form, the CDR3 reads TGTGCCAGCAGCTCCGGGCTAGCGGGAGACTCCTACAATGAGCAGTTCTTC. It codes for CASSSGLAGDSYNEQFF.

In DNA, the CDR3 is TGTGCCAGCAGTTTCCCCATCGCATCTGGCAGAAACTATGGCTACACCTTC. Amino acid sequence: CASSFPIASGRNYGYTF. The V and J genes are TRBV28 and TRBJ1-2; the D is unclear. The CDR3 contains 17 residues. CDR1 and CDR2 (germline): MDHEN, SYDVKM. Trimming removed 3 bases from V and 2 bases from J, with 19 bases in between.

This chain joins TRBV9 and TRBJ2-2; 7 nucleotides align to TRBD1. The junction had 5 bases not matched to a gene; V was cut back by 0 bases and J by 6 bases. The CDR3 is made up of 15 amino acids. The germline gives CDR1 SGDLS, CDR2 YYNGEE. DNA of the CDR3: TGTGCCAGCAGCGTAGGTCGACAGGGATCCGGGGAGCTGTTTTTT. Translated, it gives CASSVGRQGSGELFF.